Listed below are T cell receptor beta chains from one sample, sequenced in a study of shared clonotypes between healthy human individuals. This table comes from immunoSEQ multiplex PCR, and its TCRdb copy is limited to in-frame clones, with some not included. The sample includes some 350,000 clones, around two thirds of them seen just once. The sequenced sample consisted of memory CD4+ T cells sorted from blood. The receptors come from a man in his thirties or forties in good health. Both conserved end residues are trimmed from each CDR3.

j_call v_call cdr3_aa
TRBJ1-1 TRBV11-2 ASSRGADRTEAF
TRBJ2-1 TRBV11-3 ASSPSPDSLRPNEQF
TRBJ1-1 TRBV5-4 ASSLGQGVVGTEAF
TRBJ2-7 TRBV27 ASSLVPTGETSYEQY
TRBJ1-1 TRBV28 ASSPFPGRWGAF
TRBJ2-3 TRBV5-1 ASSGGQGDTQY
TRBJ2-1 TRBV19 ASTLRGVYNEQF
TRBJ1-4 TRBV18 ASSPGQEKLF
TRBJ2-5 TRBV6-1 ASSEGEVGTQY
TRBJ1-1 TRBV7-2 ASSSRRTANTEAF
TRBJ1-1 TRBV28 ASRRDLGTEAF
TRBJ1-2 TRBV18 ASSPVPGSDGYT
TRBJ2-5 TRBV5-1 ASSLGTGEETQY
TRBJ2-1 TRBV18 ASSPIGPNLFYNEQF
TRBJ2-7 TRBV9 ASSSSSYEQY
TRBJ2-1 TRBV6-5 ASSSPMEREGEQF
TRBJ1-1 TRBV10-3 AISDKGLNTEAF
TRBJ2-1 TRBV9 ASSASNEQF
TRBJ2-1 TRBV9 ASSNRDRGFWAEGNEQF
TRBJ2-5 TRBV30 AWSVGAGQETQY
TRBJ1-2 TRBV5-5 ASSHGGHYGYT
TRBJ1-1 TRBV27 ASRNRGLVNTEAF
TRBJ2-7 TRBV2 ASRTGQGDGTSDF
TRBJ1-1 TRBV11-2 ASSLDGSDTEAF
TRBJ2-7 TRBV7-9 ASSSADRGTTYEQY
TRBJ2-5 TRBV7-8 ASSLGGLGEETQY
TRBJ2-5 TRBV2 ASSALAGGETQY
TRBJ2-3 TRBV7-9 ASSLAGVITDTQY
TRBJ1-6 TRBV6-5 ASTWTGGSPLH
TRBJ2-1 TRBV4-1 ASSHFGTLSYNEQF
TRBJ1-2 TRBV6-1 ASSLGGYT
TRBJ2-1 TRBV9 ASSELAASRNEQF
TRBJ2-3 TRBV30 AWSAHLRGGTDTQY
TRBJ2-3 TRBV7-8 ASSSQVTSTDTQY
TRBJ2-1 TRBV2 ASSAMVSRNEQF
TRBJ1-1 TRBV13 ASREGTFDEAF
TRBJ2-7 TRBV6-5 ASLRREPYEQY
TRBJ2-7 TRBV5-6 ASSLLSPGVYEQY
TRBJ1-1 TRBV5-6 ASIPGHLLNTEAF
TRBJ2-5 TRBV7-3 ASSPDPGTMETQY
TRBJ1-5 TRBV2 ASSEKSGRFGGQPQH
TRBJ1-4 TRBV7-7 ASSRDRDEKLF